One sample yielded the 18 T cell receptor beta chains listed below, sequenced in a study of blood T cell repertoires in COVID-19. Assay used: immunoSEQ multiplex PCR; TCRdb lists only in-frame clones, some missing. The sample includes roughly 400,000 clones, around 90% of them seen just once. Input material: PBMCs or T cells enriched from blood (not recorded which). Every receptor here comes from a woman between 35 and 50 years old with acute COVID-19.

The rearrangement joins TRBV4-1 to TRBJ2-7, with a weak D call TRBD2 (6 bases). Trimming removed 0 bases at V and 3 bases at J, with 12 bases between. The CDR3 length is 15 residues. Looked up from germline, CDR1 is MGHRA and CDR2 is YSYEKL. The CDR3 DNA follows: TGCGCCAGCAGCCAAGATAATGGAGGGCGCTACGAGCAGTACTTC. Amino acid sequence: CASSQDNGGRYEQYF.

The chain has TRBV21-1 and TRBJ1-5. TRBV21-1 is shown as a pseudogene. This CDR3 region has 16 residues. CDR3 protein: CASSKDGEGRNQPQHF. DNA for the CDR3: TGTGCCAGCAGCAAAGATGGGGAGGGGCGCAATCAGCCCCAGCATTTT.

In nucleotides, the CDR3 is TGTGCCAGCAGAAGACAGCCTTATGGCTACACCTTC. It codes for CASRRQPYGYTF. This rearrangement joins TRBV12-3 or TRBV12-4 to TRBJ1-2, with D perhaps matching TRBD1 (5 bases). This CDR3 is 12 amino acids long. V gave up 6 bases and J gave up 5 bases, with 10 bases separating them.

V and J are TRBV2 and TRBJ2-7; TRBD1 might be the D (6 bases). Germline values: CDR1 SNHLY, CDR2 FYNNEI. The CDR3 totals 13 residues. V lost 5 bases to trimming and J lost 3 bases, with 11 bases between them. CDR3 protein: CASSLTGFYEQYF. CDR3 nucleotides: TGTGCCAGCAGTCTTACAGGGTTCTACGAGCAGTACTTC.

CDR3 nucleotides: TGTGCCAGCAACACCGGGACTAGGAACTATGAGCAGTTCTTC. Protein product: CASNTGTRNYEQFF. The rearrangement links TRBV5-8 to TRBJ2-1; 8 bases are a match to TRBD2. Germline values: CDR1 SGHTS, CDR2 YDEGEE. V gave up 6 bases and J gave up 8 bases; unmatched junction bases: 10. CDR3 length: 14 residues. The full variable domain, with the rest looked up from reference TRBV5-8 and TRBJ2-1, is EAGVTQSPTHLIKTRGQQATLRCSPISGHTSVYWYQQALGLGLQFLLWYDEGEERNRGNFPPRFSGRQFPNYSSELNVNALELEDSALYLCASNTGTRNYEQFFGPGTRLTVL.

The V call is TRBV5-4, the J call TRBJ1-4; TRBD1 is a possible D gene (6 bases). CDR1 and CDR2 (germline): SGHNT, YYREEE (reference sequence). Trimming took off 3 bases at V and 12 bases at J, with 15 bases between the two ends. This CDR3 is built from 13 residues. This CDR3 reads CASSSQQGGELFF. For the CDR3, the DNA is TGTGCCAGCAGCTCCCAACAGGGAGGGGAACTGTTTTTT.

In this sample, this clone turned up once. The chain has TRBV5-1 and TRBJ1-5; D is possibly TRBD1 (5 bases). This CDR3 is built from 15 residues. Deletions cut 0 bases from V and 5 bases from J, with 12 bases between. Germline CDR1 is SGHRS and CDR2 is YFSETQ. The CDR3 coding sequence is TGCGCCAGCAGCTTGGCCGGTAGGGGTGATCAGCCCCAGCATTTT. Encoded protein: CASSLAGRGDQPQHF. The entire variable domain, with the rest obtained from reference TRBV5-1 and TRBJ1-5, is as follows: KAGVTQTPRYLIKTRGQQVTLSCSPISGHRSVSWYQQTPGQGLQFLFEYFSETQRNKGNFPGRFSGRQFSNSRSEMNVSTLELGDSALYLCASSLAGRGDQPQHFGDGTRLSIL.

As to this clone: A read error may account for a junction end that differs from germline. The chain has TRBV5-1 and TRBJ2-3, with D maybe TRBD2 (6 bases). The CDR3 is 14 residues long. In germline, CDR1 is SGHRS, CDR2 YFSETQ. The CDR3 is CASRLGGIADTQYF. CDR3 coding DNA: TGCGCCAGCAGGTTGGGAGGTATCGCGGATACGCAGTATTTT.

This chain connects TRBV20-1 to TRBJ2-5; D is ambiguous. Germline V lookup: CDR1 DFQATT, CDR2 SNEGSKA (reference sequence). This CDR3 comprises 11 residues. The DNA for the CDR3 is TGCAGAACAGTGTACCAAGAGACCCAGTACTTC. Translated, it gives CRTVYQETQYF.

The count of this clone is one. The chain carries TRBV30 and TRBJ2-7; tentatively, D is TRBD1 (6 bases). The CDR3 consists of 11 residues. Trimming removed 5 bases from V and 4 bases from J, with 9 bases in between. Germline CDR1 and CDR2: GTSNPN and SVGIG (reference sequence). CDR3 bases: TGTGCCTGGGGGACAAAATACGAGCAGTACTTC. Its protein product is CAWGTKYEQYF. Filled out from reference TRBV30 and TRBJ2-7, the complete variable domain reads SQTIHQWPATLVQPVGSPLSLECTVEGTSNPNLYWYRQAAGRGLQLLFYSVGIGQISSEVPQNLSASRPQDRQFILSSKKLLLSDSGFYLCAWGTKYEQYFGPGTRLTVT.

V and J are TRBV12-5 and TRBJ2-3; 7 positions match TRBD1. CDR1 and CDR2 (germline): LGHNT, FRNRAP. The CDR3 has 16 residues. The V and J ends lost 0 bases and 4 bases, in that order; junction bases with no gene match: 7. The CDR3 DNA follows: TGTGCTAGTGGTTTGGTCCTGACAGGGAGCCCAGATACGCAGTATTTT. The encoded protein is CASGLVLTGSPDTQYF.

This sequence joins TRBV4-1 and TRBJ2-7, with 10 bases that match TRBD1. This CDR3 comprises 14 residues. V trimming: 3 bases; J trimming: 4 bases; junction bases outside the gene matches: 3. CDR1 and CDR2 (germline): MGHRA, YSYEKL. CDR3 DNA sequence: TGCGCCAGCAGCCATCCGGGACAGGGGTACGAGCAGTACTTC. Translating it yields CASSHPGQGYEQYF.

V is TRBV9 and J is TRBJ2-4; tentatively, D is TRBD1 (6 bases). The CDR3 runs to 14 residues. Germline CDR1 SGDLS, CDR2 YYNGEE. V was trimmed by 0 bases and J by 9 bases, leaving 13 bases between them. CDR3 sequence reads: CASSVAGAGGIQYF. Here the CDR3 DNA reads TGTGCCAGCAGCGTAGCAGGGGCTGGGGGCATTCAGTACTTC. Supplemented by reference TRBV9 and TRBJ2-4, the full variable domain reads DSGVTQTPKHLITATGQRVTLRCSPRSGDLSVYWYQQSLDQGLQFLIQYYNGEERAKGNILERFSAQQFPDLHSELNLSSLELGDSALYFCASSVAGAGGIQYFGAGTRLSVL.

This chain uses TRBV5-1 with TRBJ2-7; 9 nucleotides match TRBD2. Germline V CDR1 and CDR2: SGHRS, YFSETQ. The CDR3 consists of 16 residues. Losses at the gene ends were 3 bases for V and 3 bases for J; bases not matched to a gene: 10. CDR3 DNA: TGCGCCAGCAGCTCCGTAAGCGGGGGGCCTTACTACGAGCAGTACTTC. Its protein is CASSSVSGGPYYEQYF.

This clone showed up just once. The rearrangement joins TRBV7-7 to TRBJ2-5; D uncertain. CDR1 and CDR2 from the germline V gene are SSHAT and FNYEAQ (reference sequence). V was shortened by 5 bases and J by 5 bases, with 12 bases between the two germline ends. This CDR3 has 13 amino acids. The CDR3, as DNA: TGTGCCAGCAGCCCCATTCCCGGGGAGACCCAGTACTTC. It encodes CASSPIPGETQYF. Using reference TRBV7-7 and TRBJ2-5 for the parts outside the CDR3, the full variable domain is GAGVSQSPRYKVTKRGQDVTLRCDPISSHATLYWYQQALGQGPEFLTYFNYEAQPDKSGLPSDRFSAERPEGSISTLTIQRTEQRDSAMYRCASSPIPGETQYFGPGTRLLVL.

Written as DNA, the CDR3 is TGTGCCAGCAGCAGGGACAGAAACCAAGAGACCCAGTACTTC. It is translated as CASSRDRNQETQYF. This chain joins TRBV14 and TRBJ2-5; 7 nucleotides line up with TRBD1. This CDR3 is built from 14 residues. Trimming at V came to 5 bases and at J to 0 bases, leaving 3 bases not matched to a gene. Germline lookup yields CDR1 SGHDN and CDR2 FVKESK.

The V call is TRBV9, the J call TRBJ1-2, with D possibly TRBD1 on 6 matching bases. The germline CDR1 and CDR2 sequences are SGDLS and YYNGEE. This CDR3 region has 13 residues. V was shortened by 0 bases and J by 7 bases, with 10 bases between the two germline ends. This CDR3 reads CASSVARGSGYTF. The DNA for the CDR3 is TGTGCCAGCAGCGTAGCAAGGGGGAGTGGCTACACCTTC.

Here the CDR3 DNA reads TGTGCCAGCAGTCAGGGTACCACCGGGGAGCTGTTTTTT. The encoded protein is CASSQGTTGELFF. The chain joins TRBV6-5 to TRBJ2-2; TRBD1 might be the D (5 bases). CDR3 length equals 13 residues. CDR1 and CDR2 from the germline V gene are MNHEY and SVGAGI. The germline V and J ends were trimmed by 5 bases and 4 bases, with 8 bases remaining between them.